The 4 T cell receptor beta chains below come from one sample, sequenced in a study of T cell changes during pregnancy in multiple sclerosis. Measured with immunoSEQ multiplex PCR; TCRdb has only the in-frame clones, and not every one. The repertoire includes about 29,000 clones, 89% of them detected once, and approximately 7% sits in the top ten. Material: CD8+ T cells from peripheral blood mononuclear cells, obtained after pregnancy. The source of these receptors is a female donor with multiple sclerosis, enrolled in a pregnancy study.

This CDR3 is CASSVASGRAYEQYF. The CDR3 coding sequence is TGTGCCAGCAGCGTAGCGAGCGGGAGGGCCTACGAGCAGTACTTC. This chain uses TRBV9 with TRBJ2-7; 10 positions match TRBD2. V lost 0 bases to trimming and J lost 2 bases; unmatched junction nucleotides: 2. Germline lookup yields CDR1 SGDLS and CDR2 YYNGEE. The CDR3 extends over 15 amino acids.

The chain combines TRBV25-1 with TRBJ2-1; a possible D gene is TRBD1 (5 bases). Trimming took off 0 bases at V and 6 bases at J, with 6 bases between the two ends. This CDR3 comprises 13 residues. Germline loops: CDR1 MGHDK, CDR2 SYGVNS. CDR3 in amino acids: CASSEYDSNEQFF. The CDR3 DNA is TGTGCCAGCAGTGAATACGACAGCAATGAGCAGTTCTTC.

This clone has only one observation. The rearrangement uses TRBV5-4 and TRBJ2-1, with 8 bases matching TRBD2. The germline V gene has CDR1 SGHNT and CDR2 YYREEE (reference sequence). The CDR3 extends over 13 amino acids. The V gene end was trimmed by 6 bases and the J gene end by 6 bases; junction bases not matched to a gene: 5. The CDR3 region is CASTTSGLNEQFF. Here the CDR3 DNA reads TGTGCCAGCACTACTAGCGGTCTCAATGAGCAGTTCTTC. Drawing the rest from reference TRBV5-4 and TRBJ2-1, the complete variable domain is ETGVTQSPTHLIKTRGQQVTLRCSSQSGHNTVSWYQQALGQGPQFIFQYYREEENGRGNFPPRFSGLQFPNYSSELNVNALELDDSALYLCASTTSGLNEQFFGPGTRLTVL.

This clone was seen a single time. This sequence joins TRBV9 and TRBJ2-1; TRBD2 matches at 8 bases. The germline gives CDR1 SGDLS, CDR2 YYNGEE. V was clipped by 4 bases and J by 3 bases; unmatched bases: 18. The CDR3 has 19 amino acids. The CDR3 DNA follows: TGTGCCAGCAGCCCGAGCCAGCCGTGGAGCGGGAGTTTCTACAATGAGCAGTTCTTC. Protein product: CASSPSQPWSGSFYNEQFF.